The entry below gives a single T cell receptor (beta chain) sequence along with its context. This sample is drawn from a study of lymphopenia after photon versus proton radiotherapy. The CDR3 extends over 17 amino acids. V shed 5 bases, J shed 5 bases, and the junction held 9 bases outside the gene matches. Germline loops: CDR1 MNHEY, CDR2 SMNVEV (reference sequence). TCRdb's table, derived via immunoSEQ multiplex PCR, lists solely in-frame clones and lacks some. Found here are tens of thousands of clones, 87% of them singletons; the top ten hold less than 14%. This clonotype originated in a man older than 75 with esophageal cancer. The V call is TRBV27, the J call TRBJ2-3, with 14 nucleotides matching TRBD2. The sequencing here drew on peripheral blood, taken from a patient treated with proton-based radiotherapy. The DNA for the CDR3 is TGTGCCAGCAGTCCAACACGACTAGCGGGAGGGAGAGATACGCAGTATTTT. It encodes CASSPTRLAGGRDTQYF.